This record concerns one T cell receptor beta chain sequence. This sample is drawn from a study of blood T cell repertoires in COVID-19. Overall study: Acute and convalescent COVID-19 samples came from the United States, Italy and Spain. PBMCs, B-cell-depleted T cells, or T cells were the source of the cDNA or gDNA that made up the material.

The CDR3 has 15 amino acids. V was clipped by 1 base and J by 8 bases, with 14 bases between them. Germline CDR1 and CDR2: MGHRA and YSYEKL. Methods used by the authors: Cell counts per sample came from amplifying reference gene primers. TCRdb's table, derived via immunoSEQ multiplex PCR, lists solely in-frame clones and lacks some. V and J calls and clone size are those listed in that table; D and trimming were worked out from the DNA. The table has around 200,000 clones, about 90% seen once. The chain employs TRBV4-1 and TRBJ1-4; D unclear. The receptor's source is a man between 35 and 55 years old with active or convalescent COVID-19. The sequenced sample consisted of peripheral blood. CDR3 sequence: CASSQVGGPGEKLFF. CDR3 nucleotides: TGCGCCAGCAGCCAAGTAGGTGGGCCGGGAGAAAAACTGTTTTTT.